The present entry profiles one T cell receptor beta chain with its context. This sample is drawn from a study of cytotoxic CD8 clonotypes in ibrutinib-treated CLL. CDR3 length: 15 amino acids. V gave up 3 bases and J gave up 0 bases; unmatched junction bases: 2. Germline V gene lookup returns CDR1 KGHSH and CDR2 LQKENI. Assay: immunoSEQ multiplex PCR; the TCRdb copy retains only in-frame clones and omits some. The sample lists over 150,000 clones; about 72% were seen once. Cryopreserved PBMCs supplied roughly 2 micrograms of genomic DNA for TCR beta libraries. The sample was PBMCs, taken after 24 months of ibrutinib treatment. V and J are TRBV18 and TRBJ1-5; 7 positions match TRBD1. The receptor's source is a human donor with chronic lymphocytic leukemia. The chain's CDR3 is CASSPTGDSNQPQHF. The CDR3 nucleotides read TGTGCCAGCTCACCCACAGGGGATAGCAATCAGCCCCAGCATTTT.